This T cell receptor beta chain originates from a study of T cells after yellow fever vaccination. TCRdb re-derived calls from the 5' RACE reads in MiXCR, one entry per CDR3 protein. The table lists 610,000 or so distinct CDR3 sequences, around an eighth of them singletons. Study-wide results and limits: Contaminants from the bulk population, in the form of abundant clonotypes, could be found in FACS-sorted repertoires. It was a small share of clonotypes that appeared in both CD4 and CD8 compartments.

This clonotype was counted a few times. Antigen specificity is unknown. This clonotype was obtained from a young man who received the YFV17D yellow fever vaccine. This specimen was PBMCs, taken on the day of the yellow fever booster vaccination.

The CDR3 here is CANDRSSGANVLTF. The CDR3 DNA follows: TGTGCCAACGACAGGAGCTCTGGGGCCAACGTCCTGACTTTC. The chain has TRBV24-1 and TRBJ2-6, with D possibly being TRBD1 (6 bases). The germline V gene encodes CDR1 KGHDR and CDR2 SFDVKD. The CDR3 covers 14 residues. V dropped 11 bases and J dropped 0 bases, with 10 bases sitting between them.